These 5 T cell receptor beta chains were all obtained from the same sample, sequenced in a study of OX40 agonist ivuxolimab in advanced cancers. The method was immunoSEQ multiplex PCR; TCRdb's version includes in-frame clones alone and lacks a portion of them. There are tens of thousands of clones in the sample; about 87% occur only once, and 23% lies in the top ten. Sequencing was performed on CD4+ or CD8+ T cells sorted from blood, taken in a trial of the OX40 agonist ivuxolimab. These receptors were obtained from an adult with an advanced solid tumor such as melanoma, head and neck, liver or kidney cancer.

J is TRBJ2-5 and V is TRBV10-2; tentative D call: TRBD2 (5 bases). This CDR3 region has 14 residues. Germline V CDR1 and CDR2: WSHSY, SAAADI. V lost 2 bases to trimming and J lost 5 bases, with 12 bases between them. The CDR3 sequence: CASSESVGVETQYF. The CDR3 bases are TGCGCCAGCAGTGAGAGTGTGGGAGTGGAGACCCAGTACTTC.

The chain recombines TRBV6-5 with TRBJ2-5; 8 bases are a match to TRBD2. V gave up 2 bases and J gave up 1 base; unmatched junction bases: 6. This CDR3 has 16 amino acids. CDR1 is MNHEY, CDR2 SVGAGI, per germline. This CDR3 reads CASSYQLAETQETQYF. DNA for the CDR3: TGTGCCAGCAGTTACCAACTAGCGGAGACCCAAGAGACCCAGTACTTC.

The chain employs TRBV11-3 and TRBJ2-7; 8 nucleotides line up with TRBD1. The CDR3 covers 15 residues. Trimming took 1 base from V and 3 from J; bases not matched to a gene: 5. From germline, CDR1 is SGHNT and CDR2 YENEEA. In DNA form, the CDR3 reads TGTGCCAGCAGCTTAGGGACAGGGCAAAGCTACGAGCAGTACTTC. The encoded protein is CASSLGTGQSYEQYF.

The genes are TRBV4-1 and TRBJ2-7; 7 positions agree with TRBD1. Germline CDR1 MGHRA, CDR2 YSYEKL. Germline trimming cut 2 bases from V and 4 bases from J; bases unmatched to any gene: 5. The CDR3 is 14 amino acids. The CDR3 nucleotides read TGCGCCAGCAGCCAACCGGGACAGCATTACGAGCAGTACTTC. Protein: CASSQPGQHYEQYF.

The CDR3 region is CASSSPGQGLGTQYF. The CDR3 DNA is TGCGCCAGCAGCTCGCCGGGACAGGGGTTAGGGACCCAGTACTTC. The gene calls are TRBV5-1 and TRBJ2-5; 10 nucleotides line up with TRBD1. The CDR3 extends over 15 amino acids. CDR1 and CDR2 from the germline V gene are SGHRS and YFSETQ. V lost 3 bases to trimming and J lost 7 bases; unmatched junction nucleotides: 9.